Shown below are 23 T cell receptor beta chains from a single sample sequenced in a study of CD8 T cells in ankylosing spondylitis. Study-level results: Blood of patients with ankylosing spondylitis appeared to be characterized by a TCR beta motif of eight highly homologous variants.

Antigens for these TCRs are unknown. A single record per CDR3 protein comes from TCRdb applying MiXCR to the 5' RACE reads. Among 450,000 or so distinct CDR3 sequences, 26% were seen once, and the ten largest hold about 1%. Sequencing was performed on blood, either unsorted or a sorted T cell fraction (not recorded which). These receptor sequences come from a male donor with ankylosing spondylitis.

This chain connects TRBV2 to TRBJ2-3; tentative D call: TRBD2 (7 bases). The CDR3 is made up of 12 amino acids. The V end was cut by 11 bases, the J end by 0 bases, with 9 bases between. The germline V gene has CDR1 SNHLY and CDR2 FYNNEI. The CDR3 reads CAGGGSTDTQYF. The DNA for the CDR3 is TGTGCCGGCGGGGGCAGCACAGATACGCAGTATTTT.

This clonotype has only a few counts. The J gene is TRBJ2-7, the V gene TRBV20-1, with TRBD2 matching 8 bases. V trimming: 0 bases; J trimming: 1 base; junction bases outside the gene matches: 5. Germline values: CDR1 DFQATT, CDR2 SNEGSKA (reference sequence). CDR3 length equals 15 residues. The CDR3, as DNA: TGCAGTGCTAGAGACCCAGCGGGAGAGTCCTACGAGCAGTACTTC. It yields the protein CSARDPAGESYEQYF.

This clonotype turned up a few times. The chain combines TRBV20-1 with TRBJ2-1; the D gene is possibly TRBD2 (6 bases). The V end was cut by 6 bases, the J end by 5 bases, with 20 bases between. The CDR3 runs to 15 residues. The germline V gene has CDR1 DFQATT and CDR2 SNEGSKA (reference sequence). The CDR3 sequence: CSALSLGGEHNEQFF. Here the CDR3 DNA reads TGCAGTGCCCTGTCGCTCGGGGGAGAACACAATGAGCAGTTCTTC.

This clonotype was seen a few times. DNA of the CDR3: TGTGCCAGCGGACAGGGGGCGGATCAGCCCCAGCATTTT. Amino acids: CASGQGADQPQHF. This chain joins TRBV11-3 and TRBJ1-5; 11 positions match TRBD1. V shed 8 bases, J shed 5 bases, and the junction held 2 bases outside the gene matches. The CDR3 has 13 amino acids. Germline V gives CDR1 SGHNT, CDR2 YENEEA.

This clonotype was observed a few times. V gene TRBV20-1 combines with J gene TRBJ2-3, with D maybe TRBD1 (6 bases). CDR3 size: 10 residues. CDR1 and CDR2 from the germline V gene are DFQATT and SNEGSKA (reference sequence). The ends were cut back, 6 bases at V and 9 bases at J, with 10 bases in the middle. The CDR3 region has the DNA TGCAGTGCCCTACAGGGAACGCAGTATTTT. Translating gives CSALQGTQYF.

For this clonotype: A much more abundant neighbour one base away suggests this may be a read error. V is TRBV5-1 and J is TRBJ1-1; the D gene is possibly TRBD1 (5 bases). The germline CDR1 and CDR2 sequences are SGHRS and YFSETQ. CDR3 length: 15 residues. In DNA form, the CDR3 reads TGCGCCAGCAGCCAAGAGGGGCCTCCGGACACTGAAGTTTTCTTT. It is translated as CASSQEGPPDTEVFF. Together with reference TRBV5-1 and TRBJ1-1, the CDR3 gives the full variable domain: KAGVTQTPRYLIKTRGQQVTLSCSPISGHRSVSWYQQTPGQGLQFLFEYFSETQRNKGNFPGRFSGRQFSNSRSEMNVSTLELGDSALYLCASSQEGPPDTEVFFGQGTRLTVV.

The chain couples TRBV20-1 to TRBJ2-1; tentatively, D is TRBD1 (6 bases). Germline CDR1 and CDR2: DFQATT and SNEGSKA (reference sequence). V was pared by 5 bases and J by 8 bases, with 19 bases between. There are 14 residues in the CDR3. CDR3 nucleotides: TGCAGTGCTCAGTTGGGGGCTAGCAACGATGAGCAGTTCTTC. Translating gives CSAQLGASNDEQFF.

The chain joins TRBV12-3 or TRBV12-4 to TRBJ2-3; TRBD1 aligns across 7 bases. CDR3 length equals 16 residues. Germline trimming cut 6 bases from V and 2 bases from J; bases unmatched to any gene: 11. CDR3 sequence reads: CASRPAGTVVTDTQYF. The CDR3, as DNA: TGTGCCAGCAGACCTGCCGGGACAGTAGTCACAGATACGCAGTATTTT.

This chain uses TRBV6-1 with TRBJ2-4; 7 positions agree with TRBD1. CDR1 and CDR2 (germline): MNHNS, SASEGT. CDR3 length equals 17 residues. V lost 6 bases, J lost 0 bases, and 11 bases stayed unmatched. CDR3 region: CASRPTGTHLAKNIQYF. CDR3 nucleotides: TGTGCCAGCAGGCCGACAGGGACCCATCTAGCCAAAAACATTCAGTACTTC.

The rearrangement uses TRBV5-8 and TRBJ2-1, with 9 bases that match TRBD2. The V and J ends lost 6 bases and 9 bases, in that order; junction bases with no gene match: 13. The germline CDR1 and CDR2 sequences are SGHTS and YDEGEE. This CDR3 has 15 residues. The CDR3 sequence is CASILRSGTSLEQFF. The CDR3 DNA is TGTGCCAGCATCCTTCGGTCCGGGACTAGCCTTGAGCAGTTCTTC.

The chain recombines TRBV2 with TRBJ2-5, with unresolved D. Germline V gene data show CDR1 as SNHLY and CDR2 as FYNNEI. V was cut by 4 bases and J by 2 bases, with 8 bases left in between. The CDR3 consists of 13 residues. CDR3 amino acids: CASSGTVQETQYF. The CDR3 nucleotides are TGTGCCAGCAGTGGAACGGTGCAAGAGACCCAGTACTTC.

This rearrangement joins TRBV11-2 to TRBJ2-3; no clear D gene. V was pared by 3 bases and J by 8 bases, with 9 bases between. Germline V gene data show CDR1 as SGHAT and CDR2 as FQNNGV. The CDR3 runs to 12 residues. DNA for the CDR3: TGTGCCAGCAGCTTTTATGGTGGTACGCAGTATTTT. This gives the protein CASSFYGGTQYF.

The gene calls are TRBV6-1 and TRBJ1-4; D remains ambiguous. Trimming left V 0 bases short and J 9 bases short, with 11 bases between. Germline values: CDR1 MNHNS, CDR2 SASEGT. The CDR3 is made up of 14 amino acids. CDR3 amino acids: CASSEAEQFKKLFF. The CDR3 region has the DNA TGTGCCAGCAGTGAAGCAGAACAGTTTAAAAAACTGTTTTTT.

This clonotype is a singleton in its sample. The rearrangement uses TRBV5-5 and TRBJ1-5; a weak D match, TRBD1 (5 bases). CDR1 and CDR2 (germline): SGHKS, YYEKEE (reference sequence). The V end was cut by 4 bases, the J end by 9 bases, with 17 bases between. The CDR3 has 14 residues. The CDR3 protein is CASSGALPQGPQHF. In DNA, the CDR3 is TGTGCCAGCAGCGGGGCCCTTCCTCAGGGGCCCCAGCATTTT.

The CDR3 nucleotides are TGCAGTGCCAAGTCTACTAGCGGTGCGCAAGAGACCCAGTACTTC. Translated: CSAKSTSGAQETQYF. V and J are TRBV20-1 and TRBJ2-5; 8 nucleotides agree with TRBD2. The CDR3 runs to 15 residues. From germline, CDR1 is DFQATT and CDR2 SNEGSKA (reference sequence). The V segment lost 6 bases and the J segment 2 bases; nucleotides outside the gene matches: 11.

The table lists this clonotype with a few counts. The chain uses TRBV11-2 and TRBJ2-4; possibly TRBD2 for D (5 bases). V was trimmed by 0 bases and J by 16 bases, leaving 19 bases between them. There are 14 residues in the CDR3. CDR1 and CDR2 (germline): SGHAT, FQNNGV. CDR3 coding DNA: TGTGCCAGCAGCTTAGAAGGTCCTAGCCGATCCCCATACTTC. As protein: CASSLEGPSRSPYF.

This chain links TRBV24-1 with TRBJ2-1; the D gene is possibly TRBD1 (6 bases). This CDR3 is 16 amino acids long. Trimming cost V 6 bases and J 9 bases, with 23 bases left between them. CDR1 KGHDR and CDR2 SFDVKD come from the germline V gene. DNA of the CDR3: TGTGCCACCAGTATACGTACGGACAGTCGACCTCTTGAGCAGTTCTTC. Protein sequence: CATSIRTDSRPLEQFF.

This clonotype was observed a few times. The CDR3 DNA reads as TGCAGCGTTCAAAGAAGCGCCTCCTACAATGAGCAGTTCTTC. Protein sequence: CSVQRSASYNEQFF. The chain joins TRBV29-1 to TRBJ2-1, with D hard to call. Germline-derived CDR1 and CDR2 are SQVTM and ANQGSEA. This CDR3 comprises 14 residues. V dropped 5 bases and J dropped 0 bases, with 11 bases sitting between them.

The CDR3 region has the DNA TGTGCCAGCAGCCAAGATCAAGGGGGCGGCCAGCCCCAGCATTTT. This gives the protein CASSQDQGGGQPQHF. The V call is TRBV3-1, the J call TRBJ1-5; 7 bases are shared with TRBD1. V was pared by 0 bases and J by 7 bases, with 6 bases of the junction left unmatched. The CDR3 runs to 15 residues. Per the germline V gene, CDR1 is LGHDT and CDR2 is YNNKEL (reference sequence).

This chain uses TRBV20-1 with TRBJ1-5; the match to TRBD1 covers 10 bases. CDR1 is DFQATT, CDR2 SNEGSKA, per germline (reference sequence). V gave up 3 bases and J gave up 2 bases; unmatched junction bases: 4. This CDR3 comprises 15 residues. CDR3 residues: CSASGGTGGNQPQHF. The DNA for the CDR3 is TGCAGTGCTAGTGGCGGGACAGGGGGCAATCAGCCCCAGCATTTT.

The chain has TRBV20-1 and TRBJ1-1; 7 bases agree with TRBD1. V shed 3 bases, J shed 4 bases, and the junction held 11 bases outside the gene matches. The CDR3 contains 15 residues. Per germline, CDR1 DFQATT and CDR2 SNEGSKA (reference sequence). CDR3 sequence: CSARPTGREGTEAFF. CDR3 DNA: TGCAGTGCTAGGCCGACAGGGAGGGAGGGCACTGAAGCTTTCTTT.

This clonotype showed up just a few times. The chain couples TRBV5-1 to TRBJ1-6; the D is unclear. Per germline, CDR1 SGHRS and CDR2 YFSETQ. Trimming took off 0 bases at V and 8 bases at J, with 18 bases between the two ends. CDR3 length equals 17 residues. CDR3 sequence reads: CASSLGNRLSADSPLHF. The CDR3, as DNA: TGCGCCAGCAGCTTGGGAAACCGGCTCTCCGCGGATTCACCCCTCCACTTT.

The sample holds many counts of this clonotype. The J gene is TRBJ2-1, the V gene TRBV24-1; the match to TRBD2 covers 9 bases. V was clipped by 3 bases and J by 5 bases; unmatched bases: 7. Germline V gives CDR1 KGHDR, CDR2 SFDVKD. This CDR3 region has 16 residues. The CDR3 region is CATSDVAGEYNNEQFF. CDR3 DNA sequence: TGTGCCACCAGTGATGTAGCGGGAGAGTACAACAATGAGCAGTTCTTC.